This record looks at one T cell receptor beta chain sequence and its context. Its specificity is not known. The sample originates from a study of cytomegalovirus exposure and HLA in healthy donors. Whole-study findings and limits: HLA-A and HLA-B allele assignments for most subjects were reportedly predicted accurately using TCR beta sequences.

All donors participated as healthy donors of bone marrow. Nominally healthy donors were sampled, though unrecorded immune exposures were likely. The CDR3 length is 15 residues. With 0 bases removed from V and 7 bases from J, the gap between germline ends came to 16 bases. Germline V gives CDR1 MNHEY, CDR2 SVGAGI. PCR employed 60 Vbeta and 13 Jbeta primers. TCRdb's table, derived via immunoSEQ multiplex PCR, lists solely in-frame clones and lacks some. Of approximately 80,000 clones in the sample, 65% to 75% were seen once. V usage is TRBV6-5 and J usage is TRBJ2-7; a possible D gene is TRBD2 (5 bases). The sequence derives from a man in his 60s in good health and CMV-seronegative. The sequenced sample was PBMCs. The CDR3 is CASSYSSGGRREQYF. In DNA, the CDR3 is TGTGCCAGCAGTTACTCAAGCGGCGGGCGTAGGGAGCAGTACTTC.